This T cell receptor (beta chain) was captured in a study of blood T cell repertoires in COVID-19. Study-wide context: Italy, Spain and the United States were the sources of the convalescent and acute COVID-19 samples.

CDR3 size: 14 residues. Germline loops: CDR1 SNHLY, CDR2 FYNNEI. The V gene end was trimmed by 5 bases and the J gene end by 5 bases; junction bases not matched to a gene: 5. In the original processing: By means of reference gene primer amplification, nucleated cell counts were estimated. Only in-frame clones appear in the TCRdb table, and some are missing; sequencing was by immunoSEQ multiplex PCR. V and J calls and clone size are those listed in that table; D and trimming were worked out from the DNA. In the table there are about 220,000 clones, approximately 82% of which are singletons. What was sequenced was peripheral blood. The TCR comes from a man aged 50-60 years with active or convalescent COVID-19. V and J are TRBV2 and TRBJ1-5, with TRBD1 identical over 8 bases. The CDR3 DNA is TGTGCCAGCAGTTTCGACAGGGGAGATCAGCCCCAGCATTTT. The encoded protein is CASSFDRGDQPQHF.